The sequence of this TCR beta chain was determined in a study of PD-1 blockade in mismatch repair-deficient tumors. Background on the study: Enrolled about 2012-2016, patients had progressing, pretreated mismatch repair-deficient cancers of approximately 13 types. Findings and caveats of the study: Rapid post-treatment expansion, then contraction, generally preceding radiologic response, marked tumor-resident clones.

A note on this clone: Its antigen is currently unknown.

The TCR-sequenced patients were three responders to pembrolizumab. Here immunoSEQ multiplex PCR was the method, and the copy in TCRdb shows in-frame clones only, minus some. The sample has around 17,000 clones; 84% are singletons. With 2 bases removed from V and 5 bases from J, the gap between germline ends came to 13 bases. The CDR3 runs to 14 residues. Germline values: CDR1 SGHKS, CDR2 YYEKEE (reference sequence). The sequences come from PBMCs, collected less than 25 weeks after starting pembrolizumab. This clonotype was obtained from an adult with mismatch repair-deficient cancer. This sequence joins TRBV5-5 and TRBJ1-2, with TRBD1 as a possible D gene (5 bases). CDR3 DNA: TGTGCCAGCAGCTTTACGCAGGGTGCTTATGGCTACACCTTC. Translation: CASSFTQGAYGYTF.